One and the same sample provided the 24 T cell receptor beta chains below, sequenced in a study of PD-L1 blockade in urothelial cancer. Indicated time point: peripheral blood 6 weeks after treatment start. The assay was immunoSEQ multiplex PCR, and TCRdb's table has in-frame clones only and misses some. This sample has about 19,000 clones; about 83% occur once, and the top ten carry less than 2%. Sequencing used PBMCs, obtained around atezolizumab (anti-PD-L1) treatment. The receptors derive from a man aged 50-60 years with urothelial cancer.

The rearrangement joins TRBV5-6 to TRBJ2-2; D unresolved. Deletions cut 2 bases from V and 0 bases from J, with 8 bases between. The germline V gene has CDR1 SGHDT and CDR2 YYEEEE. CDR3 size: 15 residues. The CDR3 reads CASSFQMSNTGELFF. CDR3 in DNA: TGTGCCAGCAGCTTCCAAATGTCGAACACCGGGGAGCTGTTTTTT.

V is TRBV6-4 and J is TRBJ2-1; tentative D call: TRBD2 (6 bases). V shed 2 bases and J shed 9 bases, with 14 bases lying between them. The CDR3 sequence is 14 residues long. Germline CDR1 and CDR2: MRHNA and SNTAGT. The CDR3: CASSDAREKGEQFF. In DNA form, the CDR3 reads TGTGCCAGCAGTGACGCTCGGGAGAAGGGTGAGCAGTTCTTC.

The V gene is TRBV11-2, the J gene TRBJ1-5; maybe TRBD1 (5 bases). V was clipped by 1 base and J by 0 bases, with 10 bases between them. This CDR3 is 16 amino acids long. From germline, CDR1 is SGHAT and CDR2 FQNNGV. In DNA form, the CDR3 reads TGTGCCAGCAGCTTAGCTCCGGGGGGTAGCAATCAGCCCCAGCATTTT. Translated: CASSLAPGGSNQPQHF. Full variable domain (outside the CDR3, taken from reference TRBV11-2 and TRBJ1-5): EAGVAQSPRYKIIEKRQSVAFWCNPISGHATLYWYQQILGQGPKLLIQFQNNGVVDDSQLPKDRFSAERLKGVDSTLKIQPAKLEDSAVYLCASSLAPGGSNQPQHFGDGTRLSIL.

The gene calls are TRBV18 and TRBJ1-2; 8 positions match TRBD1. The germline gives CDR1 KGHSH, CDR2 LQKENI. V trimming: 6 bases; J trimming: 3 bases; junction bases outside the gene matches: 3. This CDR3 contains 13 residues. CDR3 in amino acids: CASSRDRYYGYTF. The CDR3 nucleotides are TGTGCCAGCTCGCGGGACAGGTACTATGGCTACACCTTC.

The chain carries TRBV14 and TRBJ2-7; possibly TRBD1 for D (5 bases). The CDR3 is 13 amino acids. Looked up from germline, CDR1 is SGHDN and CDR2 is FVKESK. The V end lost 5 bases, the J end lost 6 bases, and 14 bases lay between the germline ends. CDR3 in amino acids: CASSSQGFGEQYV. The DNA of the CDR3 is TGTGCCAGCAGCTCCCAGGGTTTCGGCGAGCAGTACGTC.

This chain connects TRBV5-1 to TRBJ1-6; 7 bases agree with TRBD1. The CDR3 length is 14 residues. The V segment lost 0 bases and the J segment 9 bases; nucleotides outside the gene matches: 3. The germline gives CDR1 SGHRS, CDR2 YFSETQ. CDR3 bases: TGCGCCAGCAGCTTGGGGGACAGACCTTCACCCCTCCACTTT. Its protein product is CASSLGDRPSPLHF.

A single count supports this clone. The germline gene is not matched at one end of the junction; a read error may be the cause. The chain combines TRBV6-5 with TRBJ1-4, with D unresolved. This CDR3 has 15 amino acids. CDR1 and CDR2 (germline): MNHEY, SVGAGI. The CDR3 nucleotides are TGTGCCAGCAGTTTAGACCCTGCAACTAATGAAAAGCTGTTTTTT. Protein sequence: CASSLDPATNEKLFF.

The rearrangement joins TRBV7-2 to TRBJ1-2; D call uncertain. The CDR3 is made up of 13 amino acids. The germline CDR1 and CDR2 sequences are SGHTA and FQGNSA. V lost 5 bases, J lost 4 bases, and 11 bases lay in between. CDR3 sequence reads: CASSLPSFYGYTF. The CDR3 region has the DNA TGTGCCAGCAGCCTACCCTCCTTCTATGGCTACACCTTC.

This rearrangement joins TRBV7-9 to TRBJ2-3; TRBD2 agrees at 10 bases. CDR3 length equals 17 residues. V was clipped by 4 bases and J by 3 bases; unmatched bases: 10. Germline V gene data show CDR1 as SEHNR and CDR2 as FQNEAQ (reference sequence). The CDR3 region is CASSSQILAGVTDTQYF. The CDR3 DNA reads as TGTGCCAGCAGCTCCCAAATTCTAGCGGGAGTAACAGATACGCAGTATTTT. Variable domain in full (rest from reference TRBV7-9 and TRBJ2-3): DTGVSQNPRHKITKRGQNVTFRCDPISEHNRLYWYRQTLGQGPEFLTYFQNEAQLEKSRLLSDRFSAERPKGSFSTLEIQRTEQGDSAMYLCASSSQILAGVTDTQYFGPGTRLTVL.

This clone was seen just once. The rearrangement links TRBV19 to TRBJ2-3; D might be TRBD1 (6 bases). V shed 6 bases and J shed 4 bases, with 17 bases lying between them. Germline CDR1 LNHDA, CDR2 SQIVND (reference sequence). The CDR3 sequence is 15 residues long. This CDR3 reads CASSQVDSRADTQYF. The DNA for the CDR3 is TGTGCCAGTAGCCAGGTGGACAGTAGGGCAGATACGCAGTATTTT.

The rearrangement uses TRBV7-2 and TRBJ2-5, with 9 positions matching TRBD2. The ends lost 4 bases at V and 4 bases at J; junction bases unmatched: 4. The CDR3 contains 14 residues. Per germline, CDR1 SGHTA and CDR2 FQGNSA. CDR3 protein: CASSSGLAPETQYF. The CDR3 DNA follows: TGTGCCAGCAGCTCAGGACTAGCGCCAGAGACCCAGTACTTC.

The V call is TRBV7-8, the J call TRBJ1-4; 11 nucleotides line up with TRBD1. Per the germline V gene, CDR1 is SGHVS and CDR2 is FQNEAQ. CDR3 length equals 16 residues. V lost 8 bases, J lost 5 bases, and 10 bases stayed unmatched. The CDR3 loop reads CASRTGGPNRNEKLFF. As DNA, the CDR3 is TGTGCCAGCCGGACAGGGGGCCCCAACCGAAATGAAAAACTGTTTTTT.

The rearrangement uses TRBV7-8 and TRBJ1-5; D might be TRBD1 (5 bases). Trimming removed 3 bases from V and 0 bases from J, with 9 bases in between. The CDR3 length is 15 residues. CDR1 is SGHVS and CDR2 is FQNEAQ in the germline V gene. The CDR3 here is CASSLSGYSNQPQHF. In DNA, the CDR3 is TGTGCCAGCAGCTTGTCAGGGTATAGCAATCAGCCCCAGCATTTT.

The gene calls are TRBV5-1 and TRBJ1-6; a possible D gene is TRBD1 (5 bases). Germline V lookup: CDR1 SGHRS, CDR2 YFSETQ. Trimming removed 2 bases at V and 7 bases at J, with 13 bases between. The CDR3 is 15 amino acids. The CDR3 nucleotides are TGCGCCAGCAGCTTAAAGGAACAGGCCAATTCACCCCTCCACTTT. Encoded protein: CASSLKEQANSPLHF.

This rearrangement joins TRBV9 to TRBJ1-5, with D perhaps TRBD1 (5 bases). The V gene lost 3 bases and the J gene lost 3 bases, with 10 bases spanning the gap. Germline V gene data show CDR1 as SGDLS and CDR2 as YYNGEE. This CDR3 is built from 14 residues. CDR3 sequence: CASSATGNNQPQHF. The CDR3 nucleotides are TGTGCCAGCAGCGCCACAGGTAACAATCAGCCCCAGCATTTT.

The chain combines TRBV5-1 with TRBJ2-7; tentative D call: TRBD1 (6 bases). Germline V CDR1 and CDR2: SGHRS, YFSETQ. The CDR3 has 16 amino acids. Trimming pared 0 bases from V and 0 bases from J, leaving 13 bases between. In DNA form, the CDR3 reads TGCGCCAGCAGCTTGGAAGGACAGCTGAGCTCCTACGAGCAGTACTTC. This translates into CASSLEGQLSSYEQYF.

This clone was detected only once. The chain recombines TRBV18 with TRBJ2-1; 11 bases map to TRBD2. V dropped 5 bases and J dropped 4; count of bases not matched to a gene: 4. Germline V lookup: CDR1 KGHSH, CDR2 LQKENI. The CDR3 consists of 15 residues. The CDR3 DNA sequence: TGTGCCAGCTCATCGGGACTAGCGGTGTACAATGAGCAGTTCTTC. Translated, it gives CASSSGLAVYNEQFF.

The CDR3 spells CASSLKRADNQPQHF. In DNA, the CDR3 is TGTGCCAGCAGCTTAAAGAGGGCAGATAATCAGCCCCAGCATTTT. The chain carries TRBV7-8 and TRBJ1-5; D gene unclear. Germline V gives CDR1 SGHVS, CDR2 FQNEAQ. The V end lost 2 bases, the J end lost 4 bases, and 12 bases lay between the germline ends. The CDR3 has 15 amino acids.

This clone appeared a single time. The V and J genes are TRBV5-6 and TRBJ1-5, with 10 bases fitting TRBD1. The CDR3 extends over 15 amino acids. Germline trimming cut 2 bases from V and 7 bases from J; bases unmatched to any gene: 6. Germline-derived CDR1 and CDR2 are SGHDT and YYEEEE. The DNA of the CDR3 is TGTGCCAGCAGCTTCGGGACAGGGGAAGGACAGCCCCAGCATTTT. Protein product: CASSFGTGEGQPQHF.

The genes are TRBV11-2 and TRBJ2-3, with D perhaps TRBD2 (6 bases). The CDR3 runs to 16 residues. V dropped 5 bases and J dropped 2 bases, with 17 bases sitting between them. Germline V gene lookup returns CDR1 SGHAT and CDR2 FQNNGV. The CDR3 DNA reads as TGTGCCAGCAGCCCGGCGGGACGGGACCTCACAGATACGCAGTATTTT. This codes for CASSPAGRDLTDTQYF.

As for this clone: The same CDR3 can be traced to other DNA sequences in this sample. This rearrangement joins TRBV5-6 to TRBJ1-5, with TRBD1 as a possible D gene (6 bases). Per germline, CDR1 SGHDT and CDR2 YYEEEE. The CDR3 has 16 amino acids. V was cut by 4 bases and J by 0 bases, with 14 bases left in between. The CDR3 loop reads CASSGGGPNSNQPQHF. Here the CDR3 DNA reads TGTGCCAGCAGCGGGGGGGGGCCGAATAGCAATCAGCCCCAGCATTTT.

The CDR3 loop is CASSYRGRDGELFF. DNA for the CDR3: TGTGCCAGCAGCTACAGGGGGCGTGACGGGGAGCTGTTTTTT. The V and J genes are TRBV9 and TRBJ2-2; TRBD1 aligns across 9 bases. With V trimmed by 4 bases and J by 7 bases, 5 bases remained unmatched. This CDR3 region has 14 residues. Germline V gene data show CDR1 as SGDLS and CDR2 as YYNGEE.

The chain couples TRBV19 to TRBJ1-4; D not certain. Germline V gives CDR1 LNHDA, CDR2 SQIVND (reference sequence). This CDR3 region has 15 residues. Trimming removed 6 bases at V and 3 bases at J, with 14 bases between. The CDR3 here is CASSLYSRPNEKLFF. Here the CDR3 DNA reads TGTGCCAGTAGCCTCTACAGCCGCCCTAATGAAAAACTGTTTTTT.

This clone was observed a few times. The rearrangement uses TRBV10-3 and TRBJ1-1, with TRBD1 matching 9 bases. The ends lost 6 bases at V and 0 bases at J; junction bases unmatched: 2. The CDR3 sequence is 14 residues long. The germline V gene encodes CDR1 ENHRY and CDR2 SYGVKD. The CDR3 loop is CAIRGDRVNTEAFF. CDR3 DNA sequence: TGTGCCATCAGGGGGGACAGGGTGAACACTGAAGCTTTCTTT.